The 28 T cell receptor beta chains below come from one sample, sequenced in a study of shared T cell receptors in the human thymus. The protocol was immunoSEQ multiplex PCR, while the TCRdb copy is restricted to in-frame clones and leaves out a portion. The sample shows over 650,000 clones, roughly 86% of them seen only once. These data also featured in a second study, about human thymus T cells.

The specimen sequenced was thymocytes. These receptors were collected from a boy under two years old with a congenital heart defect.

The genes are TRBV15 and TRBJ2-3, with TRBD2 as a possible D gene (6 bases). This CDR3 region has 15 residues. Per the germline V gene, CDR1 is LNHNV and CDR2 is YYDKDF (reference sequence). V gave up 4 bases and J gave up 0 bases, with 11 bases separating them. The CDR3 protein is CATSTLAQSTDTQYF. DNA for the CDR3: TGTGCCACCAGCACTCTAGCGCAGAGCACAGATACGCAGTATTTT.

The chain joins TRBV20-1 to TRBJ1-1; tentative D call: TRBD1 (5 bases). The germline V and J ends were trimmed by 7 bases and 3 bases, with 6 bases remaining between them. The CDR3 is 10 residues long. Germline V CDR1 and CDR2: DFQATT, SNEGSKA (reference sequence). The CDR3 nucleotides are TGCAGTGGGGACTACACTGAAGCTTTCTTT. Its translation is CSGDYTEAFF.

V and J are TRBV14 and TRBJ2-1; TRBD1 matches 9 bases. Germline trimming cut 2 bases from V and 0 bases from J; bases unmatched to any gene: 5. CDR1 SGHDN and CDR2 FVKESK come from the germline V gene. CDR3 length: 17 residues. The CDR3 DNA reads as TGTGCCAGCAGCCAACCCGGGACAGGGAGCTCCTACAATGAGCAGTTCTTC. It encodes CASSQPGTGSSYNEQFF.

This chain links TRBV5-1 with TRBJ1-1; 7 bases map to TRBD1. Trimming removed 0 bases from V and 11 bases from J; junction bases left unmatched: 10. This CDR3 spans 14 amino acids. The germline CDR1 and CDR2 sequences are SGHRS and YFSETQ. The CDR3 DNA reads as TGCGCCAGCAGCTTGGCCACGGCAGGGGGAGTCGCTTTCTTT. Translating gives CASSLATAGGVAFF.

This chain joins TRBV13 and TRBJ1-2, with 8 bases matching TRBD1. This CDR3 contains 16 residues. Germline V gives CDR1 PRHDT, CDR2 FYEKMQ (reference sequence). J lost 4 bases, V lost 0 bases, and 7 bases had no gene match. This CDR3 is CASSLGPLTGGYGYTF. CDR3 in DNA: TGTGCCAGCAGCTTAGGCCCCTTAACAGGGGGCTATGGCTACACCTTC.

The rearrangement links TRBV21-1 to TRBJ1-2; the table's D call of TRBD1 was not tested on the DNA. TRBV21-1 is termed a pseudogene. CDR3 size: 17 residues. CDR3 sequence (DNA): TGTGCCAGCAGCAAAAAGGGCCGACAGGCGATTAACTATGGCTACACCTTC. This sequence encodes CASSKKGRQAINYGYTF.

V gene TRBV10-3 combines with J gene TRBJ2-1; 7 bases agree with TRBD1. CDR3 length equals 17 residues. V lost 6 bases to trimming and J lost 2 bases; unmatched junction nucleotides: 13. Germline CDR1 ENHRY, CDR2 SYGVKD. The CDR3 sequence: CAIRGTTTGWAYNEQFF. The DNA of the CDR3 is TGTGCCATCAGGGGAACCACGACAGGGTGGGCCTACAATGAGCAGTTCTTC.

The rearrangement joins TRBV7-6 to TRBJ2-7; D might be TRBD2 (5 bases). V dropped 3 bases and J dropped 3 bases, with 12 bases sitting between them. The germline CDR1 and CDR2 sequences are SGHVS and FNYEAQ. This CDR3 spans 14 amino acids. CDR3 DNA: TGTGCCAGCAGCTTTGGCAGCGGTGTCTACGAGCAGTACTTC. The encoded protein is CASSFGSGVYEQYF.

V gene TRBV7-4 combines with J gene TRBJ1-1; 7 bases line up with TRBD1. V shed 4 bases and J 0 bases; nucleotides not matched to a gene: 11. The CDR3 totals 17 residues. In germline, CDR1 is SGHVT, CDR2 SQSDAQ. The CDR3 loop is CASSSPGTEKMNTEAFF. The CDR3, as DNA: TGTGCCAGCAGCTCCCCCGGGACAGAAAAAATGAACACTGAAGCTTTCTTT.

The chain employs TRBV2 and TRBJ2-2, with 10 bases lining up with TRBD1. V shed 6 bases and J 6 bases; nucleotides not matched to a gene: 22. The CDR3 has 20 amino acids. Germline CDR1 is SNHLY and CDR2 is FYNNEI. The CDR3 nucleotides are TGTGCCAGCAGACCCGGACAGGGGGAACCCCCAAACTCTCATTCCGGGGAGCTGTTTTTT. Translating gives CASRPGQGEPPNSHSGELFF.

This sequence joins TRBV28 and TRBJ1-2; no clear D gene. The V gene lost 7 bases and the J gene lost 4 bases, with 13 bases spanning the gap. This CDR3 has 13 residues. CDR1 and CDR2 (germline): MDHEN, SYDVKM. CDR3 region: CASTGGPPYGYTF. For the CDR3, the DNA is TGTGCCAGCACAGGTGGGCCTCCCTATGGCTACACCTTC.

The chain has TRBV6-5 and TRBJ1-3; TRBD1 aligns across 9 bases. Looked up from germline, CDR1 is MNHEY and CDR2 is SVGAGI. V trimming: 4 bases; J trimming: 1 base; junction bases outside the gene matches: 2. This CDR3 comprises 15 residues. The CDR3 DNA follows: TGTGCCAGCAGTTTACAGGGGGCGTCTGGAAACACCATATATTTT. Translating it yields CASSLQGASGNTIYF.

The chain links TRBV5-1 to TRBJ2-3; D call uncertain. This CDR3 region has 13 residues. CDR1 and CDR2 from the germline V gene are SGHRS and YFSETQ. The germline V and J ends were trimmed by 4 bases and 2 bases, with 8 bases remaining between them. The CDR3 bases are TGCGCCAGCAGCCCTTCTTTCACAGATACGCAGTATTTT. Amino acid sequence: CASSPSFTDTQYF. Variable domain in full (rest from reference TRBV5-1 and TRBJ2-3): KAGVTQTPRYLIKTRGQQVTLSCSPISGHRSVSWYQQTPGQGLQFLFEYFSETQRNKGNFPGRFSGRQFSNSRSEMNVSTLELGDSALYLCASSPSFTDTQYFGPGTRLTVL.

Comment on this clone: A junction end diverges from the germline sequence, so it may reflect a read error. The chain combines TRBV5-6 with TRBJ2-2; D might be TRBD2 (6 bases). The CDR3 contains 14 residues. From germline, CDR1 is SGHDT and CDR2 YYEEEE. The CDR3: CASSSRERSGQLFF. The CDR3 DNA is TGTGCCAGCAGCTCCAGGGAGAGGAGCGGGCAGCTGTTTTTT.

This chain connects TRBV6-4 to TRBJ2-7; 11 bases fit TRBD2. With V trimmed by 6 bases and J by 3 bases, 16 bases remained unmatched. CDR1 and CDR2 (germline): MRHNA, SNTAGT. CDR3 length: 18 amino acids. CDR3 protein: CASSLEGASGRPHYEQYF. As DNA, the CDR3 is TGTGCCAGCAGCCTCGAAGGGGCTAGCGGGAGGCCCCACTACGAGCAGTACTTC.

The rearrangement links TRBV27 to TRBJ2-7, with 9 nucleotides matching TRBD1. Losses at the gene ends were 6 bases for V and 4 bases for J; bases not matched to a gene: 7. The CDR3 is made up of 14 amino acids. The V gene's germline CDR1 is MNHEY and CDR2 SMNVEV (reference sequence). The CDR3, as DNA: TGTGCCAGCAGGGACTACAGGGGGCGGTACGAGCAGTACTTC. It translates to CASRDYRGRYEQYF.

This chain connects TRBV6-5 to TRBJ1-4, with TRBD1 identical over 9 bases. V lost 4 bases, J lost 6 bases, and 6 bases stayed unmatched. Germline lookup yields CDR1 MNHEY and CDR2 SVGAGI. The CDR3 totals 15 residues. In DNA form, the CDR3 reads TGTGCCAGCAGTTTTGGACAGGGGAAGTATGAAAAACTGTTTTTT. Protein product: CASSFGQGKYEKLFF.

This clone was observed a single time. J is TRBJ1-2 and V is TRBV7-8, with 9 nucleotides matching TRBD1. The germline V gene encodes CDR1 SGHVS and CDR2 FQNEAQ. The CDR3 covers 17 residues. Trimming at V came to 4 bases and at J to 12 bases, leaving 21 bases not matched to a gene. The CDR3: CASSSGRPPGQGLGDTF. As DNA, the CDR3 is TGTGCCAGCAGCTCCGGCCGTCCTCCGGGACAGGGCCTCGGAGACACCTTC. Supplemented by reference TRBV7-8 and TRBJ1-2, the full variable domain reads GAGVSQSPRYKVAKRGQDVALRCDPISGHVSLFWYQQALGQGPEFLTYFQNEAQLDKSGLPSDRFFAERPEGSVSTLKIQRTQQEDSAVYLCASSSGRPPGQGLGDTFGSGTRLTVV.

The rearrangement uses TRBV4-2 and TRBJ1-5; a possible D gene is TRBD1 (5 bases). CDR1 and CDR2 from the germline V gene are LGHNA and YNFKEQ. The CDR3 is 15 amino acids. The V and J ends lost 0 bases and 5 bases respectively, with 11 bases between them. In DNA form, the CDR3 reads TGTGCCAGCAGCCAAGAGGGGGGAGAGTATCAGCCCCAGCATTTT. Residues: CASSQEGGEYQPQHF.

This clone was seen a single time. The chain employs TRBV5-1 and TRBJ2-1, with D unclear. CDR1 SGHRS and CDR2 YFSETQ come from the germline V gene. This CDR3 comprises 13 residues. V was clipped by 0 bases and J by 11 bases, with 12 bases between them. The CDR3 nucleotides are TGCGCCAGCAGCTTGGACTTTGCGGATAAGCAGTTCTTC. The encoded protein is CASSLDFADKQFF.

The chain is built from TRBV12-5 and TRBJ1-4; 7 bases are shared with TRBD1. The CDR3 loop spans 17 amino acids. Trimming cost V 1 base and J 4 bases; bases outside gene matches: 9. Germline lookup yields CDR1 LGHNT and CDR2 FRNRAP. The CDR3 sequence is CASGLESTGQSNEKLFF. CDR3 sequence (DNA): TGTGCTAGTGGTTTGGAATCGACGGGACAGAGTAATGAAAAACTGTTTTTT. Full variable domain (outside the CDR3, taken from reference TRBV12-5 and TRBJ1-4): DARVTQTPRHKVTEMGQEVTMRCQPILGHNTVFWYRQTMMQGLELLAYFRNRAPLDDSGMPKDRFSAEMPDATLATLKIQPSEPRDSAVYFCASGLESTGQSNEKLFFGSGTQLSVL.

The count of this clone is one. This CDR3 is CASSQGVGEYEQYF. CDR3 bases: TGCGCCAGCAGCCAAGGTGTGGGAGAGTACGAGCAGTACTTC. The chain employs TRBV4-3 and TRBJ2-7; tentatively, D is TRBD2 (5 bases). Germline V gene sequence: CDR1 LGHNA, CDR2 YSLEER. The V end was cut by 1 base, the J end by 4 bases, with 11 bases between. The CDR3 contains 14 residues.

A few counts support this clone. The gene calls are TRBV6-5 and TRBJ2-1; possibly TRBD2 for D (5 bases). V gave up 7 bases and J gave up 0 bases, with 13 bases separating them. CDR1 MNHEY and CDR2 SVGAGI come from the germline V gene. The CDR3 has 15 residues. The CDR3 DNA reads as TGTGCCAGCACCGACTACGCAAGCTCCTACAATGAGCAGTTCTTC. It codes for CASTDYASSYNEQFF.

This clone was found once. V and J are TRBV5-8 and TRBJ2-1, with D possibly being TRBD1 (6 bases). Looked up from germline, CDR1 is SGHTS and CDR2 is YDEGEE. V dropped 2 bases and J dropped 4 bases, with 25 bases sitting between them. The length of the CDR3 is 19 residues. The CDR3 loop reads CASSLRTNRAPGYYNEQFF. The CDR3 DNA reads as TGTGCCAGCAGCTTAAGAACGAACAGGGCGCCGGGCTATTACAATGAGCAGTTCTTC.

The chain links TRBV4-1 to TRBJ2-7; possibly TRBD1 for D (5 bases). The germline CDR1 and CDR2 sequences are MGHRA and YSYEKL. V dropped 1 base and J dropped 0 bases, with 13 bases sitting between them. The CDR3 extends over 16 amino acids. In nucleotides, the CDR3 is TGCGCCAGCAGCCAAGTAGACAGTAGCCTCTCCTACGAGCAGTACTTC. Translated, it gives CASSQVDSSLSYEQYF.

V and J are TRBV28 and TRBJ1-2; D may be TRBD1 (6 bases). V was shortened by 6 bases and J by 8 bases, with 19 bases between the two germline ends. The CDR3 is 14 amino acids. Germline-derived CDR1 and CDR2 are MDHEN and SYDVKM. The CDR3 DNA follows: TGTGCCAGCAGCGAGCTGCAGGGGATTTCGGGCTACACCTTC. The encoded protein is CASSELQGISGYTF.

The rearrangement links TRBV28 to TRBJ1-1; 7 positions match TRBD1. Unmatched junction bases numbered 7, after V lost 5 bases and J lost 10 bases. CDR1 and CDR2 from the germline V gene are MDHEN and SYDVKM. This CDR3 has 12 residues. The CDR3 sequence is CASSTDRDRAFF. The CDR3 DNA is TGTGCCAGCAGTACCGACAGGGACCGAGCTTTCTTT. Using reference TRBV28 and TRBJ1-1 for the parts outside the CDR3, the full variable domain is DVKVTQSSRYLVKRTGEKVFLECVQDMDHENMFWYRQDPGLGLRLIYFSYDVKMKEKGDIPEGYSVSREKKERFSLILESASTNQTSMYLCASSTDRDRAFFGQGTRLTVV.

This clone was seen a handful of times. This chain joins TRBV4-3 and TRBJ2-3; tentative D call: TRBD2 (5 bases). CDR1 LGHNA and CDR2 YSLEER come from the germline V gene. The CDR3 spans 19 residues. Trimming took 1 base from V and 1 from J, leaving 21 bases between them. CDR3 sequence (DNA): TGCGCCAGCAGCCAAGTGTTCGCGGGCCCATCTTATGGCACAGATACGCAGTATTTT. Its translation: CASSQVFAGPSYGTDTQYF.